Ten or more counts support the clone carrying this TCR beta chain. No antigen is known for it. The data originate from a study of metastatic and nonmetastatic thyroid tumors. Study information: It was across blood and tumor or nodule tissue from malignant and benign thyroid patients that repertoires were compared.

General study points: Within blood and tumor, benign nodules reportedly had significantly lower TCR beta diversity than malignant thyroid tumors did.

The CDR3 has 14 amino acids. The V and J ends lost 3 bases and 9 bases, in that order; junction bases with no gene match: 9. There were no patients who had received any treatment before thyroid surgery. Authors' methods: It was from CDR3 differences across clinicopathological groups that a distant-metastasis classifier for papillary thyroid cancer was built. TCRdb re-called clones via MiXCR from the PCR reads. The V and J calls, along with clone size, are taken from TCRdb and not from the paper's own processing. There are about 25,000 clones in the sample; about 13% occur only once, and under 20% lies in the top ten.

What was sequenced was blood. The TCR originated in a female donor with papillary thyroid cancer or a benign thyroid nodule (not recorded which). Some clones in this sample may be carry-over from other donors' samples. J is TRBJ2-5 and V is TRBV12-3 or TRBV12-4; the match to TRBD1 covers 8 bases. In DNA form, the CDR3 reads TGTGCCAGCAGTTTTCCAGGGGGCAAGGGGGCCCAGTACTTC. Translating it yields CASSFPGGKGAQYF.